This T cell receptor (beta chain) was observed in a study of cytomegalovirus exposure and HLA in healthy donors. Points from the study as a whole: The study put 150 to 200 TCR beta chains on its list as cytomegalovirus-associated. Most TCR sequences were rare, but some public TCRs occurred in many donors. The tendency of first-cohort TCR clusters to co-occur in the 90 to 150 validation repertoires was the finding of a later analysis. Reportedly, diagnosis of cytomegalovirus status by the classifier showed high specificity and sensitivity.

Profiled with immunoSEQ multiplex PCR; TCRdb holds only in-frame clones, not every one. In the table there are 150,000 to 200,000 clones, less than 85% of which are singletons. The germline CDR1 and CDR2 sequences are MNHEY and SVGAGI. Trimming stripped 5 bases from V and 2 bases from J, with 12 bases between. The CDR3 has 14 amino acids. This clone was seen a single time. The antigen is unknown. Sequenced material: PBMCs. This TCR was sampled from a man aged 18 to 30 in good health and CMV-seropositive. This chain links TRBV6-5 with TRBJ1-2, with a tentative D call TRBD1 (6 bases). The CDR3 nucleotides are TGTGCCAGCAGTGACGGGACACAAAACTATGGCTACACCTTC. The encoded protein is CASSDGTQNYGYTF.